This TCR beta chain stems from a study of shared clonotypes between healthy human individuals. Every subset had its genomic DNA shared out evenly among several immunoSEQ plates. Each replicate PCR on the sorted subsets used 200 to 250 ng DNA (roughly 30,000 T cell genomes). Profiling relied on immunoSEQ multiplex PCR, and the TCRdb table lists in-frame clones only, not all of them. The sample yields some 2.4 million clones, 90% to 95% seen once. The study separated CD4+ cells into CD45RA+ naive and CD45RA-negative memory subsets. Germline V gene data show CDR1 as GTSNPN and CDR2 as SVGIG (reference sequence). The CDR3 loop spans 11 amino acids. Trimming stripped 4 bases from V and 4 bases from J, with 7 bases between.

This clonotype was sampled from a man between 18 and 35 years old in good health. Some clones in this sample may be carry-over from other donors' samples. The chain carries TRBV30 and TRBJ1-1; D not certain. Sequencing was performed on naive CD4+ T cells from PBMCs. Regarding subset: CD45RA+ positively selected. The DNA for the CDR3 is TGTGCCTGGATCCAGACCACTGAAGCTTTCTTT. It translates to CAWIQTTEAFF. The variable domain in full, with the rest retrieved from reference TRBV30 and TRBJ1-1, is SQTIHQWPATLVQPVGSPLSLECTVEGTSNPNLYWYRQAAGRGLQLLFYSVGIGQISSEVPQNLSASRPQDRQFILSSKKLLLSDSGFYLCAWIQTTEAFFGQGTRLTVV.